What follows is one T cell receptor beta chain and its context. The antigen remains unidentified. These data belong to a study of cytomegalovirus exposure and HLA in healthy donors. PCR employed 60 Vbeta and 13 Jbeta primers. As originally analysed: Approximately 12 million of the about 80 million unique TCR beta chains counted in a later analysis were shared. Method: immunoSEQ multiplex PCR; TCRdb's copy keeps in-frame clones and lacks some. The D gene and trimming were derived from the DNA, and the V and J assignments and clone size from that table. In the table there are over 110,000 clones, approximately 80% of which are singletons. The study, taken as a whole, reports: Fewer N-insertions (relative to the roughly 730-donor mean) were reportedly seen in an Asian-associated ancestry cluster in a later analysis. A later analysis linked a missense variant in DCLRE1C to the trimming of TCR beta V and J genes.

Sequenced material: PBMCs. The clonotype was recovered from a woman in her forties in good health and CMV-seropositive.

CDR3 bases: TGTGCCAGCAGCTTAGTGATAGCGGGAGGGCCAGATACGCAGTATTTT. It encodes CASSLVIAGGPDTQYF. The chain has TRBV11-1 and TRBJ2-3, with 11 bases matching TRBD2. Losses at the gene ends were 1 base for V and 4 bases for J; bases not matched to a gene: 4. Per germline, CDR1 SGHAT and CDR2 FQDESV (reference sequence). CDR3 size: 16 residues.